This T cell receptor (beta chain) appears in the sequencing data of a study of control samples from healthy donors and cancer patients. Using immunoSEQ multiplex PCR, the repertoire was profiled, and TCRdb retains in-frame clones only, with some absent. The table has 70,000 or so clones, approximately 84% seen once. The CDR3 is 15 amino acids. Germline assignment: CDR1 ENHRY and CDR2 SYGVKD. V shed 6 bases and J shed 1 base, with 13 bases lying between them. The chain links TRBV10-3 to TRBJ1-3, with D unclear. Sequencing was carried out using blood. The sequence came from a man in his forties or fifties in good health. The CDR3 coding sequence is TGTGCCATCAGCTGGGCCTTTGCTTCTGGAAACACCATATATTTT. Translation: CAISWAFASGNTIYF.